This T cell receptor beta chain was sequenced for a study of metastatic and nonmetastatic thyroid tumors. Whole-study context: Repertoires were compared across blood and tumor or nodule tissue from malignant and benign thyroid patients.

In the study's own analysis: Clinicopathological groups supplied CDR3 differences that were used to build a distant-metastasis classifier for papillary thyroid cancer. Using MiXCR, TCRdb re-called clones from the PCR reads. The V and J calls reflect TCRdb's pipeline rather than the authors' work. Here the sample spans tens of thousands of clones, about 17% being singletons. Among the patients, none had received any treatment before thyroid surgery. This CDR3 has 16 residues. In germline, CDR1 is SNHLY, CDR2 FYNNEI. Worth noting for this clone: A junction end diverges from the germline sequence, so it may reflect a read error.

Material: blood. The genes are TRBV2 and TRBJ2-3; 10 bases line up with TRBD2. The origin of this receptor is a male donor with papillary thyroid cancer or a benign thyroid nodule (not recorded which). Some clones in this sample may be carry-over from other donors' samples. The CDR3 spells CASRGASGRTTDTQYF. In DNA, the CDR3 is TGTGCTAGCAGGGGAGCTAGCGGGAGAACCACAGATACGCAGTATTTT.